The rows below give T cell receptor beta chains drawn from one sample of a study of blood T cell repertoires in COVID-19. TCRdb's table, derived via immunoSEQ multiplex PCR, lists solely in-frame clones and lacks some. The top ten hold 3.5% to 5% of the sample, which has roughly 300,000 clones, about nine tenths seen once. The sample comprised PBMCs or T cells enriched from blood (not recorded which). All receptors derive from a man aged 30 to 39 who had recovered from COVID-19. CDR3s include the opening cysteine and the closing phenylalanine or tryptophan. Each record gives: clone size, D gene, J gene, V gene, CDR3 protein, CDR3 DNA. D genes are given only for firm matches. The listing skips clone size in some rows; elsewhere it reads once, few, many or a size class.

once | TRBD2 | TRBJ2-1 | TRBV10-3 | CAISEAGGARNNEQFF | TGTGCCATCAGTGAAGCCGGGGGGGCCAGGAACAATGAGCAGTTCTTC
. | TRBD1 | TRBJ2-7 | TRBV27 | CASSLLGQEPLEQYF | TGTGCCAGTAGTTTATTGGGACAGGAGCCCTTAGAGCAGTACTTC
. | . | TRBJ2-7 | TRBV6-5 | CASSYSGDSGYEQYF | TGTGCCAGCAGTTACTCGGGGGACTCGGGCTACGAGCAGTACTTC
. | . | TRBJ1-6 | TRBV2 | CASSESFYNSPLHF | TGTGCCAGCAGTGAATCTTTCTATAATTCACCCCTCCACTTT
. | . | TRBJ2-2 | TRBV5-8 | CASSPRGNTGELFF | TGTGCCAGCAGCCCGCGGGGGAACACCGGGGAGCTGTTTTTT
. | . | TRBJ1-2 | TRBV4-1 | CASSQRPLQGTHYGYTF | TGCGCCAGCAGCCAAAGACCGTTGCAGGGAACCCACTATGGCTACACCTTC
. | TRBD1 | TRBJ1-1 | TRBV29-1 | CSVWDRGHTEAFF | TGCAGCGTCTGGGACAGGGGGCACACTGAAGCTTTCTTT
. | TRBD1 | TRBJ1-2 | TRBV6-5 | CASSPGTGNYGYTF | TGTGCCAGCAGTCCCGGGACAGGGAACTATGGCTACACCTTC
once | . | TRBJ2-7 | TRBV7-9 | CASSGTVGAGSYEQYF | TGTGCCAGCAGCGGAACAGTTGGGGCAGGAAGCTACGAGCAGTACTTC
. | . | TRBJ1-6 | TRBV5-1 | CASSLVLTQGRNSPLHF | TGCGCCAGCAGCTTGGTGCTAACCCAGGGCCGTAATTCACCCCTCCACTTT
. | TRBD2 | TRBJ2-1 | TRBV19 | CASSFWRAGALRNEQFF | TGTGCCAGTAGTTTCTGGCGAGCGGGGGCCTTGAGGAATGAGCAGTTCTTC